These 29 T cell receptor beta chains came from one sample sequenced in a study of blood T cells in healthy people across ages. Then a second PCR, running about 6 to 11 cycles, was carried out with a sample-barcoded 5' primer and a J-beta primer mix. One entry per CDR3 protein results from TCRdb running MiXCR on the 5' RACE reads. The repertoire holds under 800,000 distinct CDR3 sequences, with around a fifth as singletons. The sample consisted of blood. Receptor source: a man in his 70s in good health.

Concerning this clonotype: Germline and junction disagree at one end, which may indicate a read error. The chain carries TRBV20-1 and TRBJ2-5; 7 bases line up with TRBD2. The J call may not be correct, given that the DNA end is closer to TRBJ2-1. Germline V CDR1 and CDR2: DFQATT, SNEGSKA (reference sequence). The CDR3 extends over 14 amino acids. As DNA, the CDR3 is TGTAGTGCCACGAAGAGCGGGGTATACAATGAGCAGTTCTTC. The encoded protein is CSATKSGVYNEQFF.

The rearrangement joins TRBV4-1 to TRBJ1-4; D gene unclear. From germline, CDR1 is MGHRA and CDR2 YSYEKL. The CDR3 consists of 16 residues. V gave up 3 bases and J gave up 4 bases, with 15 bases separating them. The CDR3 loop reads CASSHPFGRSNEKLFF. CDR3 DNA sequence: TGCGCCAGCAGCCATCCGTTCGGACGGAGTAATGAAAAACTGTTTTTT.

This clonotype was seen a handful of times. V is TRBV10-2 and J is TRBJ2-1; 8 positions match TRBD2. Germline CDR1 reads WSHSY; CDR2 reads SAAADI. The CDR3 has 15 residues. J was trimmed by 7 bases and V by 2 bases; bases with no gene match: 7. The CDR3 spells CASSEVAGFVNEQFF. Here the CDR3 DNA reads TGCGCCAGCAGTGAGGTAGCGGGATTTGTAAATGAGCAGTTCTTC.

The gene calls are TRBV6-2 or TRBV6-3 and TRBJ2-3; the D gene is possibly TRBD1 (6 bases). Trimming removed 4 bases at V and 1 base at J, with 15 bases between. From germline, CDR1 is MNHEY and CDR2 SVGEGT. This CDR3 is 16 amino acids long. The CDR3 sequence is CASSSRDKGGTDTQYF. The CDR3, as DNA: TGTGCCAGCAGTTCGAGGGACAAGGGAGGCACAGATACGCAGTATTTT.

The table lists this clonotype with many counts. V is TRBV4-1 and J is TRBJ2-7; 11 nucleotides line up with TRBD2. CDR3 length: 15 amino acids. Looked up from germline, CDR1 is MGHRA and CDR2 is YSYEKL. V lost 2 bases to trimming and J lost 7 bases; unmatched junction nucleotides: 7. The DNA of the CDR3 is TGCGCCAGCAGCCAATGGGCCGGGACTAGCGGAGAGCAGTACTTC. Amino acid sequence: CASSQWAGTSGEQYF.

This clonotype has just a few counts. The CDR3 reads CASSLLGENQPQHF. CDR3 coding DNA: TGTGCCAGCAGTTTACTGGGAGAAAATCAGCCCCAGCATTTT. V is TRBV12-3 or TRBV12-4 and J is TRBJ1-5; D unclear. V lost 2 bases to trimming and J lost 4 bases, with 9 bases between them. The CDR3 extends over 14 amino acids.

This chain connects TRBV15 to TRBJ1-4, with 9 bases that match TRBD1. V gave up 5 bases and J gave up 3 bases; unmatched junction bases: 4. Germline V gives CDR1 LNHNV, CDR2 YYDKDF (reference sequence). The CDR3 is made up of 15 amino acids. CDR3 bases: TGTGCCACCAGCGTGGACAGGGGATCTAATGAAAAACTGTTTTTT. Residues: CATSVDRGSNEKLFF.

This clonotype was observed many times. The chain joins TRBV4-1 to TRBJ2-5; D ambiguous. The J call may be faulty, since TRBJ2-1 better matches the DNA end. Germline V CDR1 and CDR2: MGHRA, YSYEKL. The CDR3 is 14 amino acids. CDR3 region: CASSQVGVSSEQFF. As DNA, the CDR3 is TGCGCCAGCAGCCAAGTCGGCGTGTCCAGCGAGCAGTTCTTC.

This clonotype has a handful of counts. The V and J genes are TRBV20-1 and TRBJ2-5; 10 positions agree with TRBD1. The CDR3 contains 14 residues. V shed 1 base and J 5 bases; nucleotides not matched to a gene: 4. Per germline, CDR1 DFQATT and CDR2 SNEGSKA (reference sequence). The CDR3 loop is CSARGQGAEETQYF. The CDR3 coding sequence is TGCAGTGCTAGAGGACAGGGGGCAGAGGAGACCCAGTACTTC.

This clonotype was counted between two and nine times. This chain connects TRBV28 to TRBJ2-7; 8 nucleotides match TRBD1. The trim removed 7 bases at V and 0 bases at J, leaving 5 bases unmatched. This CDR3 is built from 14 residues. Germline CDR1 MDHEN, CDR2 SYDVKM. The CDR3 nucleotides read TGTGCCAGCACCCAGGGGGCGAGCTCCTACGAGCAGTACTTC. It translates to CASTQGASSYEQYF.

This clonotype was observed a handful of times. This CDR3 reads CASSLWTGVNTEAFF. The CDR3 DNA reads as TGTGCCAGCAGCTTGTGGACAGGGGTGAACACTGAAGCTTTCTTT. V is TRBV5-6 and J is TRBJ1-1, with 9 positions matching TRBD1. CDR3 length: 15 residues. Germline V gene sequence: CDR1 SGHDT, CDR2 YYEEEE. V gave up 1 base and J gave up 0 bases; unmatched junction bases: 1.

Only one count was recorded for this clonotype. This chain links TRBV7-2 with TRBJ2-5; no clear D gene. Gene TRBJ2-7 matches the end of the DNA better, so the J call may be wrong. The CDR3 length is 13 residues. Germline V lookup: CDR1 SGHTA, CDR2 FQGNSA. CDR3 region: CASSLGRTYEQYV. In DNA form, the CDR3 reads TGTGCCAGCAGCTTAGGACGGACCTACGAGCAGTACGTC.

This chain uses TRBV20-1 with TRBJ2-1; TRBD2 aligns across 10 bases. The CDR3 extends over 15 amino acids. The germline V gene has CDR1 DFQATT and CDR2 SNEGSKA (reference sequence). Unmatched junction bases numbered 5, after V lost 2 bases and J lost 4 bases. CDR3 loop: CSARLAGARYNEQFF. CDR3 coding DNA: TGCAGTGCTAGACTAGCGGGAGCTCGATACAATGAGCAGTTCTTC.

The chain employs TRBV11-3 and TRBJ2-5, with TRBD1 matching 10 bases. Matching the DNA end better, TRBJ2-7 makes the J call doubtful. The CDR3 length is 14 residues. Germline values: CDR1 SGHNT, CDR2 YENEEA. The CDR3 is CASSDGQGGHEQYF. CDR3 DNA sequence: TGTGCCAGCAGCGACGGACAGGGGGGCCACGAGCAGTACTTC.

This clonotype occurred a few times. V usage is TRBV7-3 and J usage is TRBJ2-3; D not resolved. Germline V gene data show CDR1 as SGHTA and CDR2 as FQGTGA. This CDR3 has 15 amino acids. Deletions cut 6 bases from V and 1 base from J, with 14 bases between. The CDR3 DNA follows: TGTGCCAGCAGTCACATGGGCGGACGCACAGATACGCAGTATTTT. This translates into CASSHMGGRTDTQYF.

Comment on this clonotype: Here the CDR3 omits its conserved ending phenylalanine or tryptophan, so a read error is the likely source. The chain joins TRBV19 to TRBJ1-1; 8 positions match TRBD1. The CDR3 totals 14 residues. Germline lookup yields CDR1 LNHDA and CDR2 SQIVND (reference sequence). V lost 5 bases, J lost 3 bases, and 5 bases stayed unmatched. The CDR3 nucleotides read TGTGCCAGTAGTGTGGACAGGGTTTACACTGAAGCTTTCCTT. Its protein is CASSVDRVYTEAFL.

With respect to this clonotype: An end of the junction differs from the germline gene, which may be a read error. The gene calls are TRBV5-1 and TRBJ2-2, with D possibly TRBD2 on 6 matching bases. This CDR3 region has 13 residues. Germline CDR1 is SGHRS and CDR2 is YFSETQ. The CDR3 DNA follows: TGCGCCAGCAGCCCCGGGAGCACCGGGGAGCGGTTTTTT. Protein sequence: CASSPGSTGERFF.

The table lists this clonotype with a few counts. The J gene is TRBJ1-2, the V gene TRBV6-5; 7 bases match TRBD1. CDR3 length: 14 amino acids. The V gene end was trimmed by 4 bases and the J gene end by 4 bases; junction bases not matched to a gene: 6. Germline V gene lookup returns CDR1 MNHEY and CDR2 SVGAGI. DNA for the CDR3: TGTGCCAGCAGTTCGGGACAGCAAGCCTATGGCTACACCTTC. Translating gives CASSSGQQAYGYTF.

The chain carries TRBV29-1 and TRBJ2-1, with 12 positions matching TRBD2. Germline values: CDR1 SQVTM, CDR2 ANQGSEA. The CDR3 consists of 16 residues. With 4 bases clipped from V and 3 bases from J, the junction kept 7 bases outside the gene matches. CDR3 DNA sequence: TGCAGCGTTGGACTGACTAGCGGGAGCATCTACAATGAGCAGTTCTTC. Translating it yields CSVGLTSGSIYNEQFF.

This clonotype was counted between two and nine times. V usage is TRBV10-3 and J usage is TRBJ2-5, with TRBD1 identical over 7 bases. Germline values: CDR1 ENHRY, CDR2 SYGVKD. The CDR3 has 15 residues. V was pared by 6 bases and J by 2 bases, with 9 bases of the junction left unmatched. CDR3 sequence: CAIRASGTAQETQYF. Here the CDR3 DNA reads TGTGCCATCAGAGCCTCCGGGACAGCTCAAGAGACCCAGTACTTC.

This chain links TRBV4-3 with TRBJ1-2; 8 bases align to TRBD1. This CDR3 has 15 amino acids. Germline trimming cut 0 bases from V and 7 bases from J; bases unmatched to any gene: 7. The germline V gene has CDR1 LGHNA and CDR2 YSLEER. The CDR3 is CASSQDPGGLSGYTF. For the CDR3, the DNA is TGCGCCAGCAGCCAAGACCCAGGGGGCCTCAGTGGCTACACCTTC.

The chain has TRBV6-2 or TRBV6-3 and TRBJ2-5; 9 bases match TRBD2. TRBJ2-1 explains the end of the DNA better; the J call may be wrong. Germline CDR1 MNHEY, CDR2 SVGEGT. CDR3 length equals 14 residues. The CDR3 DNA is TGTGCCAGCAGTTATGGCGGGGGGGCCTATGAGCAGTTCTTC. As protein: CASSYGGGAYEQFF.

Turning to this clonotype: Sequence at one end of the junction differs from germline and may be a read error. V is TRBV6-5 and J is TRBJ2-1; 10 positions agree with TRBD2. This CDR3 has 18 amino acids. Per the germline V gene, CDR1 is MNHEY and CDR2 is SVGAGI. CDR3 region: CASGYSPASGSSYNEQFF. The CDR3 bases are TGTGCCAGCGGTTACTCCCCTGCTAGCGGGAGCTCCTACAATGAGCAGTTCTTC.

This chain connects TRBV4-2 to TRBJ2-5; D tentatively reads TRBD1 or TRBD2 (5 bases each). The J call is uncertain, as TRBJ2-1 better fits the DNA end. Germline V CDR1 and CDR2: LGHNA, YNFKEQ. The CDR3 spans 17 residues. The CDR3 DNA follows: TGTGCCAGCAGCCAAGATCCGTCGCTCGGGGCGGCTACTGAGCAGTTCTTC. Translated: CASSQDPSLGAATEQFF.

The chain carries TRBV12-3 or TRBV12-4 and TRBJ2-5; tentatively, D is TRBD2 (6 bases). The J call may not be correct, given that the DNA end is closer to TRBJ2-1. The CDR3 runs 15 residues. As DNA, the CDR3 is TGTGCCAGCACCCCGGGGTCTAGCGAACACAATGAGCAGTTCTTC. This gives the protein CASTPGSSEHNEQFF.

The rearrangement links TRBV7-9 to TRBJ2-1, with TRBD1 matching over 9 bases. TRBJ2-7 explains the end of the DNA better; the J call may be wrong. The CDR3 consists of 15 residues. Germline CDR1 and CDR2: SEHNR and FQNEAQ (reference sequence). The CDR3 DNA reads as TGTGCCAGCAGCTCAAGGGACAGGGCCTTTGGAGAGCAGTACTTC. Residues: CASSSRDRAFGEQYF.

This clonotype was counted a few times. Because the CDR3 is missing its conserved closing phenylalanine or tryptophan, this is likely a read error. No DNA is shown, since the ends of the CDR3 on it are uncertain; the CDR3 is the one TCRdb lists. This chain links TRBV6-1 with TRBJ2-5; the table gives TRBD1 as D, unverified against the DNA. Germline V gene data show CDR1 as MNHNS and CDR2 as SASEGT. The CDR3 region is 13 residues in length, termini included. The CDR3 region is CASREGQIRPERV.

This clonotype was detected only a few times. The chain is built from TRBV10-3 and TRBJ2-7; D gene ambiguous. V lost 2 bases to trimming and J lost 2 bases, with 4 bases between them. From germline, CDR1 is ENHRY and CDR2 SYGVKD. The CDR3 covers 12 residues. The CDR3 region is CAISEAPYEQYF. In nucleotides, the CDR3 is TGTGCCATCAGTGAGGCTCCCTACGAGCAGTACTTC.

The CDR3 nucleotides read TGCAGTGCTCGGGACAGCGCCAACTATGGCTACACCTTC. Translation: CSARDSANYGYTF. This chain uses TRBV20-1 with TRBJ1-2; 7 nucleotides agree with TRBD1. Germline CDR1 DFQATT, CDR2 SNEGSKA (reference sequence). This CDR3 is built from 13 residues. The V gene end was trimmed by 5 bases and the J gene end by 2 bases; junction bases not matched to a gene: 5.